This T cell receptor beta chain was identified during a study of cytomegalovirus exposure and HLA in healthy donors (dated by TCRdb to the late 2010s). Broadly, across the study: According to a later analysis, one platform produced both the roughly 130 validation repertoires and the 670 or so repertoires of the first cohort. The study was designed to test whether signatures of past pathogen exposure could be identified by cataloging public T cell receptors. Along with the roughly 700-subject first cohort, a separate validation cohort of over a hundred different subjects was used. To predict cytomegalovirus infection status, the study brought together high-throughput TCR immunosequencing, statistical association of individual TCRs with disease status, and machine learning. Study-wide findings and limitations: A later analysis found that TCRs clustered in the first cohort also tended to co-occur in the 110 or so validation repertoires, with approximately 95% of cluster scores above 0. In the study, 150 to 200 TCR beta chains were listed as associated with cytomegalovirus. In vitro tests confirmed that a few of the cytomegalovirus-associated TCR beta chains recognize cytomegalovirus antigens. It was suggested by the authors that the approach could potentially be generalized to other disease states and immunological phenotypes. Cytomegalovirus status was reported to be diagnosed by the classifier with high specificity and sensitivity in both the original and validation cohorts. Most TCR sequences were seen in very few donors, while some public TCRs were found in many individuals. The validation cohort had no HLA typing available for a later analysis, so co-occurrence within that cohort was assessed over all 110 or so repertoires.

This clone was recorded a few times. It lacks a known antigen. No base qualities exist here, and no much larger clone lies one base off it. Separate from the roughly 700-subject first cohort, the validation cohort of about 130 subjects was the group to which the donors belonged. V is clipped by 0 bases and J by 7 bases, and the sequence between their germline boundaries is 13 bases long. Reading the germline V gene (reference sequence) gives CDR1 MNHNY and CDR2 SVGAGI. Counted from cysteine to phenylalanine, this CDR3 has 14 amino acids. The DNA shown is the 42-base CDR3, in frame from base 1. The library was generated by the immunoSEQ multiplex PCR assay. Processing in the source paper ran as follows. A statistical classification framework was built to diagnose cytomegalovirus status from the catalog of TCR beta chain sequences. In its TCRdb copy, this immuneACCESS table keeps in-frame sequences only and misses some clones. Where compared with another copy, unresolved V genes explain less than half of these, and the others have no known cause. D and trimming were read from the DNA, whereas the V and J calls and clone size are those reported in that table. The sample includes about 220,000 clones, with almost 90% observed a single time. The ten largest clones represent just under 3% of the sample.

The sequenced sample was PBMCs. The TCR comes from a woman younger than 30 in good health and CMV-seronegative. The chain is made from TRBV6-6 and TRBJ2-7, with TRBD2 tentatively as D gene (5 bases match). DNA sequence: TGTGCCAGCAGTTACTCGAATGAGGGCGGGGAGCAGTACTTC. Translation gives CASSYSNEGGEQYF.